The clone carrying this T cell receptor beta chain was observed a handful of times. The sample is drawn from a study of T cell repertoires in cytomegalovirus infection. The overall study: Evidence of both CMV infection and a matching HLA type came from public TCR beta signatures.

MiXCR was run by TCRdb on the reads, yielding one entry per CDR3 protein. The sample has 300,000 or so distinct CDR3 sequences; more than 20% are singletons. Input material: PBMCs. This clonotype was obtained from a human donor in good health (CMV status not recorded). Some clones in this sample may be carry-over from other donors' samples.

CDR3 amino acids: CASSLVPSSYNEQFF. The DNA of the CDR3 is TGTGCCAGCAGCTTAGTTCCGAGCTCCTACAATGAGCAGTTCTTC. The J gene is TRBJ2-1, the V gene TRBV11-2; no definite D call. CDR1 is SGHAT and CDR2 is FQNNGV in the germline V gene. The CDR3 runs to 15 residues. V was clipped by 1 base and J by 0 bases, with 7 bases between them. Full variable domain (missing parts from reference TRBV11-2 and TRBJ2-1): EAGVAQSPRYKIIEKRQSVAFWCNPISGHATLYWYQQILGQGPKLLIQFQNNGVVDDSQLPKDRFSAERLKGVDSTLKIQPAKLEDSAVYLCASSLVPSSYNEQFFGPGTRLTVL.